This T cell receptor beta chain derives from a study of cytomegalovirus exposure and HLA in healthy donors. Study outcomes and limitations: Reportedly, diagnosis of cytomegalovirus status by the classifier showed high specificity and sensitivity.

Primers for the PCR totalled 60 Vbeta and 13 Jbeta. Measured with immunoSEQ multiplex PCR; TCRdb has only the in-frame clones, and not every one. The sample includes about 94,000 clones, just under 80% of them seen just once. Concerning this clone itself: The antigen is undetermined.

With V trimmed by 5 bases and J by 5 bases, 3 bases remained unmatched. The germline V gene encodes CDR1 ENHRY and CDR2 SYGVKD. The CDR3 runs to 13 residues. Sequencing was carried out using PBMCs. This chain connects TRBV10-3 to TRBJ2-5; 9 bases are shared with TRBD1. The receptor was derived from a woman aged 40 to 55 in good health and CMV-seronegative. The DNA of the CDR3 is TGTGCCATCAGTAAGGACAGGGGTGAGACCCAGTACTTC. Residues: CAISKDRGETQYF.